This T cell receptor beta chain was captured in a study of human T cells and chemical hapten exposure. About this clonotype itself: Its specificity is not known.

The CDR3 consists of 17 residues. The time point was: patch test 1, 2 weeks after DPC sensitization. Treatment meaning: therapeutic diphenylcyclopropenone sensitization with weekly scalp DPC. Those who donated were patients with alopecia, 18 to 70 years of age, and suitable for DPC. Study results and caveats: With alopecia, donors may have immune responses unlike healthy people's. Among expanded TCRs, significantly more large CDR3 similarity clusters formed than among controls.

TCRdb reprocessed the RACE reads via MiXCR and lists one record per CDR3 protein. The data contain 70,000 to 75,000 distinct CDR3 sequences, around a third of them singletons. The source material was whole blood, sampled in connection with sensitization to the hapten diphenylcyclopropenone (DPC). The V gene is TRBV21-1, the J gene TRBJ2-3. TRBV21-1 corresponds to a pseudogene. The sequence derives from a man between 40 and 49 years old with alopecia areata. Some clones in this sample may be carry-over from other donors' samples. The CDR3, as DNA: TGTGCCAGCAGCAAAGTTCAACAGATTGCTAGCACAGATACGCAGTATTTT. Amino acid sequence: CASSKVQQIASTDTQYF.